This TCR beta chain was identified during a study of blood T cell repertoires in COVID-19. The CDR3 runs to 14 residues. Germline CDR1 and CDR2: SGDLS and YYNGEE. V shed 0 bases and J shed 3 bases, with 9 bases lying between them. In its sample, this clone was seen once. Here immunoSEQ multiplex PCR was the method, and the copy in TCRdb shows in-frame clones only, minus some. The repertoire holds over 150,000 clones, around 84% seen once, with approximately 0.99% in the top ten. The specimen sequenced was peripheral blood. The chain uses TRBV9 and TRBJ1-1, with D perhaps TRBD1 (5 bases). The clonotype originates from a man between 40 and 49 years old with acute or convalescent COVID-19. As DNA, the CDR3 is TGTGCCAGCAGCGTAGTATCGGGGGACACTGAAGCTTTCTTT. Protein: CASSVVSGDTEAFF.